The entry below describes one TCR beta chain. Which antigen it targets is not known. The sample holds no much larger clone one base away, and base qualities are not on file. This sample was taken from a study of CD8 T cells in ankylosing spondylitis (dated by TCRdb to about 2017). Study-level background: T cell receptor beta repertoires were profiled in healthy donors and ankylosing spondylitis patients so that disease-linked TCR variants could be found. Peripheral blood was sampled, and synovial fluid was additionally collected from ankylosing spondylitis patients. The whole study cohort included 108 healthy donors and about two dozen ankylosing spondylitis patients. Study-level results and caveats: Blood from ankylosing spondylitis patients appeared to be characterized by a TCR beta motif made up of about 8 highly homologous amino acid variants. The disease-linked clones were reported to be significantly enriched in matched synovial fluid samples from ankylosing spondylitis patients. Some of the motif variants had been reported before in the synovial fluid and blood of reactive arthritis patients, a finding that suggests common disease-initiation mechanisms. A CD8+ phenotype was shown by the disease-linked clones, which were found at relatively low frequencies in peripheral blood.

According to the germline V gene, CDR1 reads SNHLY and CDR2 reads FYNNEI. V sheds 9 bases and J sheds 3 bases, leaving 18 bases between their ends. From the cysteine up to the phenylalanine, the CDR3 has a length of 15 residues. Only CDR3 DNA is held: 45 bases, read in frame from base 1. The run used an Illumina HiSeq 2500. TCR beta libraries were prepared by quantitative 5'-RACE with molecular barcodes. The original pipeline was this. Disease-linked TCR variants were identified with a new computational method built on a probabilistic model of VDJ rearrangement. TCRdb's own reprocessing of the public reads used fastp at Q25 and MiXCR and kept productive beta chains. Identical CDR3 protein sequences are pooled into one entry, listed with their most common genes and DNA. The V and J calls and clone size are TCRdb's, not the authors'. Recorded for this sample are about 750,000 distinct CDR3 sequences; roughly 19% of them occurred a single time. About a fifth of the sample is taken by the ten largest.

The V and J segments used are TRBV2 and TRBJ1-5; the D gene is perhaps TRBD1, on 6 matching bases. Sequenced: blood, either unsorted or a sorted T cell fraction (not recorded which). The sequence was obtained from a male donor with ankylosing spondylitis. The DNA sequence is as follows: TGTGCCAGTGCGGGTGCGGGGACAATCAATCAGCCCCAGCATTTT. It is translated as CASAGAGTINQPQHF.